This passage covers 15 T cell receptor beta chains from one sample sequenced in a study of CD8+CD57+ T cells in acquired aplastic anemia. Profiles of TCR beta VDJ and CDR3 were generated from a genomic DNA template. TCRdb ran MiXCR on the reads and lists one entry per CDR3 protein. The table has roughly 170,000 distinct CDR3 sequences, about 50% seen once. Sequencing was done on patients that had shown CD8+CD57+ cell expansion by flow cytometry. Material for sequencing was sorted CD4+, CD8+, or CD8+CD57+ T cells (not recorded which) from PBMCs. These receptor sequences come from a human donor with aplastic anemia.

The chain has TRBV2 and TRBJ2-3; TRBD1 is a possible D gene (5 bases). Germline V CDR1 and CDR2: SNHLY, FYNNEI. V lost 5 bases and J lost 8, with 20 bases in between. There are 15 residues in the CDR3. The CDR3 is CASSSQGAGKGTQYF. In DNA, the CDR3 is TGTGCCAGCAGTTCTCAAGGGGCAGGCAAGGGTACGCAGTATTTT. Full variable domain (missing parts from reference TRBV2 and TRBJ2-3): EPEVTQTPSHQVTQMGQEVILRCVPISNHLYFYWYRQILGQKVEFLVSFYNNEISEKSEIFDDQFSVERPDGSNFTLKIRSTKLEDSAMYFCASSSQGAGKGTQYFGPGTRLTVL.

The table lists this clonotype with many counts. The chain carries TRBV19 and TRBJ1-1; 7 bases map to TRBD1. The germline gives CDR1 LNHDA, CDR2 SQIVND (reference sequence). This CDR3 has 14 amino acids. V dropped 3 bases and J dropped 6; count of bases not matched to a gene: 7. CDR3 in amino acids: CASSISRGRSEAFF. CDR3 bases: TGTGCCAGTAGTATCAGTAGGGGGCGTTCTGAAGCTTTCTTT.

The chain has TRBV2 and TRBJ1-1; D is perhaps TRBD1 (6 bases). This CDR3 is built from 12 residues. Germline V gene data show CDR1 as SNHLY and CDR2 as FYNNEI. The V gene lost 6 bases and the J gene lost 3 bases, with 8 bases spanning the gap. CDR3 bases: TGTGCCAGCAGCACAGGGTACACTGAAGCTTTCTTT. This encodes CASSTGYTEAFF.

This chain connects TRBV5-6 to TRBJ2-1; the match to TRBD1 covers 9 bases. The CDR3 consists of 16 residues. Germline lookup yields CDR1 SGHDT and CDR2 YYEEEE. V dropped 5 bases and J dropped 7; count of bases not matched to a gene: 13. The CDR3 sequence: CASSVLTGTGSNEQFF. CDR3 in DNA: TGTGCCAGCAGTGTCCTAACCGGGACAGGGAGTAATGAGCAGTTCTTC.

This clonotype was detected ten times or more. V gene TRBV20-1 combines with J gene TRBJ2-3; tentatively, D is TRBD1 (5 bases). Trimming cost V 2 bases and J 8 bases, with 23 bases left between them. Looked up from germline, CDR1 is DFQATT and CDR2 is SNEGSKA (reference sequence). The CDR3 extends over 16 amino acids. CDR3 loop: CSARTNGPGQTVTQYF. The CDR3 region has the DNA TGCAGTGCTAGAACCAACGGCCCAGGACAAACGGTTACGCAGTATTTT.

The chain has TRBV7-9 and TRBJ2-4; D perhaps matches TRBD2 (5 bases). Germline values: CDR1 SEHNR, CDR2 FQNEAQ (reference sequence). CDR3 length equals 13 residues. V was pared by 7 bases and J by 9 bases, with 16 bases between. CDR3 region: CASNQIGVFIQYF. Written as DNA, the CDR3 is TGTGCCAGCAACCAGATCGGGGTGTTCATTCAGTACTTC.

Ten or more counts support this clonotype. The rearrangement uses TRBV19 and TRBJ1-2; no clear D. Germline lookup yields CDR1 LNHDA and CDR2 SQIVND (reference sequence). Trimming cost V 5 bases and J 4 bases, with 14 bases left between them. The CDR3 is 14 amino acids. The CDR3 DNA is TGTGCCAGTAGTCTCCCGATGGGTGTCTATGGCTACACCTTC. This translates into CASSLPMGVYGYTF.

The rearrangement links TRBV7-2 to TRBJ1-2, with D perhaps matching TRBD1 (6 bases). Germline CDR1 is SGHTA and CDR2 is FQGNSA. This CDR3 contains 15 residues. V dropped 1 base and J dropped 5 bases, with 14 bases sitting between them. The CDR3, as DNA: TGTGCCAGCAGCTTAGGCATGACAGGACAATATGGCTACACCTTC. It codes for CASSLGMTGQYGYTF.

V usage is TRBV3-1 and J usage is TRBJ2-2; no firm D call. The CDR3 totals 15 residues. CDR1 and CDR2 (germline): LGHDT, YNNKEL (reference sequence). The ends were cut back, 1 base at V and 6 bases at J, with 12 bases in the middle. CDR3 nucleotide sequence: TGTGCCAGCAGCCAAGTTTCACCCACTCCCGGGGAGCTGTTTTTT. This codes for CASSQVSPTPGELFF.

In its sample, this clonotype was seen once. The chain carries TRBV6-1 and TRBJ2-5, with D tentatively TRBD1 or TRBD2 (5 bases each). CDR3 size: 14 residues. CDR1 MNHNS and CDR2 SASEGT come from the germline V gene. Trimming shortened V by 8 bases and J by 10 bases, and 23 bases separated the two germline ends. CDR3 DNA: TGTGCCAGCGGCCGGTGGGGGTCAGAAGGAGGCCAGTACTTC. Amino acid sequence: CASGRWGSEGGQYF.

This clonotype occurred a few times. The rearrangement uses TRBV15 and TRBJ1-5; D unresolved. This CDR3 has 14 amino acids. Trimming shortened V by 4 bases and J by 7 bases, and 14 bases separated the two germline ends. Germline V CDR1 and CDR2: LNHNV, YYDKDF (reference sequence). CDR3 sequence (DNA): TGTGCCACCAGCAATGGACTGGAAGGCCAGCCCCAGCATTTT. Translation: CATSNGLEGQPQHF.

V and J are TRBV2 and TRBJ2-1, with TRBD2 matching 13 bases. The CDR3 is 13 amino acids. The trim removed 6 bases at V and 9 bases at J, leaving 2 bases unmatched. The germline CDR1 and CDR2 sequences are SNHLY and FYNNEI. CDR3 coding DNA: TGTGCCAGCAGCGGGACTAGCGGGGTTGAGCAGTTCTTC. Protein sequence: CASSGTSGVEQFF.

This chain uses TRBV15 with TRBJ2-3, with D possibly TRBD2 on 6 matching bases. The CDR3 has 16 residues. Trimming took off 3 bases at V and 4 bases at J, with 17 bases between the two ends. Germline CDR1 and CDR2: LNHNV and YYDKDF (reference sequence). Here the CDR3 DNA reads TGTGCCACCAGCAGCTCTCGGGGGTACGAGGCAGATACGCAGTATTTT. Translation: CATSSSRGYEADTQYF. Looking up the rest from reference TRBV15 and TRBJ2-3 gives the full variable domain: DAMVIQNPRYQVTQFGKPVTLSCSQTLNHNVMYWYQQKSSQAPKLLFHYYDKDFNNEADTPDNFQSRRPNTSFCFLDIRSPGLGDTAMYLCATSSSRGYEADTQYFGPGTRLTVL.

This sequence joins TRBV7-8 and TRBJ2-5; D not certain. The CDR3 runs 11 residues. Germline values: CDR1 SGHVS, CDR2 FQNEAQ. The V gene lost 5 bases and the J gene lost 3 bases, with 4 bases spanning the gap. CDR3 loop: CASSIKETQYF. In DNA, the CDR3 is TGTGCCAGCAGCATCAAAGAGACCCAGTACTTC.

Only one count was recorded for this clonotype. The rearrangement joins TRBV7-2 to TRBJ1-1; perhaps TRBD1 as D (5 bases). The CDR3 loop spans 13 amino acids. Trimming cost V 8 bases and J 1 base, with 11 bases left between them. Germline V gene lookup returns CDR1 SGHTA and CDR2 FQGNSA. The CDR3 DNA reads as TGTGCCAGCCAGGGTCGGAAGAACACTGAAGCTTTCTTT. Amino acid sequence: CASQGRKNTEAFF.